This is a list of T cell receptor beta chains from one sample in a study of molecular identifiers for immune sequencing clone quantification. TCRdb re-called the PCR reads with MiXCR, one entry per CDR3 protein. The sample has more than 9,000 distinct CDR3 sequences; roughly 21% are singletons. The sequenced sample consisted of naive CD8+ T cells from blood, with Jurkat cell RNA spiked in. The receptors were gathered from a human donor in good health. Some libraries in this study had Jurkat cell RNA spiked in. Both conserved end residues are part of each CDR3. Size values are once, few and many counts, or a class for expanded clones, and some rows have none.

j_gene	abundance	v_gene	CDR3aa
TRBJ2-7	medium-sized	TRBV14	CASSQVLQPYEQYF
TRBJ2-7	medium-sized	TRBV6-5	CASSYSKGGHEQYF
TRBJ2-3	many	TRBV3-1	CASSPQTVASTDTQYF
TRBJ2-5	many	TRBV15	CATSRVPGMETQYF
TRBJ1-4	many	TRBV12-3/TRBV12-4	CASSTAPTNEKLFF
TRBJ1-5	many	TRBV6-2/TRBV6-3	CASSLDTSNQPQHF
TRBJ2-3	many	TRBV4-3	CASSQIAPSSTDTQYF
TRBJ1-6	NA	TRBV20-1	CSARDHGQGGNSPLHF
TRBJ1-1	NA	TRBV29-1	CSVNSLNTEAFF
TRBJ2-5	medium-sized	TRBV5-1	CASSRTRYDRGNQETQYF
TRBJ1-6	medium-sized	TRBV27	CASSWTGDNSPLHF
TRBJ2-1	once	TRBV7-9	CVSSSREGAPYNEQFF
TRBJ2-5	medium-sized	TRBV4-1	CASSQPRGETQYF
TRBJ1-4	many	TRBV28	CASSPGTANEKLFF
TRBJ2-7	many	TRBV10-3	CAISDVVLAGGQADEQYF
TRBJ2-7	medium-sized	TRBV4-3	CASSHFSTGGEYF
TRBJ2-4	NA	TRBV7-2	CASSLGGVKMAKNIQYF
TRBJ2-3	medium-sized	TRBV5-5	CASSLISTDTQYF
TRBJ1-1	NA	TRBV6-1	CASSGDRGLTEAFF
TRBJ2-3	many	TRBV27	CASSPPWVTGTDTQYF
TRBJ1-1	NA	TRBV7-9	CASSLPGNEAFF
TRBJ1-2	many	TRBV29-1	CSVGGATRGYGYTF
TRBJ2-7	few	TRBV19	CASGAAGVYEQYF
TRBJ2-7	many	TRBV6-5	CASSYVQGAYEQYF
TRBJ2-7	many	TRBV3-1	CASSEEAGAYEQYF
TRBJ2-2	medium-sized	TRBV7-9	CASSLALAGELFF
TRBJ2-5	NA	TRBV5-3	CASSSTDRLQETQYF
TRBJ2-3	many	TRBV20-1	CSARVRGGNTDTQYF
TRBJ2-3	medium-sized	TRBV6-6	CASSYGLEDTQYF
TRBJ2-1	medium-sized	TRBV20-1	CSARRSGPSSYNEQFF
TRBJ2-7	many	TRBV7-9	CASSLGGDGEQYF
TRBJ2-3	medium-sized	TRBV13	CASSYYPTGATDTQYF
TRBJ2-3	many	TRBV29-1	CSVLGAGVTDTQYF
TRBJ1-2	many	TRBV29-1	CSVAGTGGLYGYTF
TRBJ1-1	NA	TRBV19	CASTPSGGRGGTEAFF
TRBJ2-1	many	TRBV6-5	CASSYAGSGGAGEQFF
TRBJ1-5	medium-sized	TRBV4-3	CASSQDISNGQPQHF
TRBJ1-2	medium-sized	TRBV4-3	CASSGDSRANYGYTF
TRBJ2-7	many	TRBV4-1	CASSHTPVGEVSF
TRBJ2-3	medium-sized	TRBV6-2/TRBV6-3	CASSYFAGRTDTQYF
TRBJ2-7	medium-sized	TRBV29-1	CSSRQGLGQYF
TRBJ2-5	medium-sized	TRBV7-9	CASSLQTAQETQYF
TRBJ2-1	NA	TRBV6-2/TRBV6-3	CASSYSSRSYNEQFF
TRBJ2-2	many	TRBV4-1	CASSLEAGELFF
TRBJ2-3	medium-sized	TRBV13	CASSPDRGRRTDTQYF
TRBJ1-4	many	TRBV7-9	CASSLTGTEELFF
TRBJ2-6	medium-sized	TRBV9	CASSVGSGANVLTF
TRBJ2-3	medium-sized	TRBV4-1	CASSQEPSGFTDTQYF
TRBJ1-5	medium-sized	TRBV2	CASSEHLGGQPQHF